Included here is one T cell receptor beta chain sequence, with context. What it binds is not known. The table came from immunoSEQ multiplex PCR; TCRdb's copy has only in-frame clones and leaves some out. The data show about 270,000 clones, around 86% seen once. The sample originates from a study of cytomegalovirus exposure and HLA in healthy donors. Study outcomes and limitations: Rarity marked most TCR sequences, yet some public TCRs occurred in many donors. Associated with cytomegalovirus, according to the listing, were 150 to 200 TCR beta chains.

V was cut by 1 base and J by 8 bases, with 14 bases left in between. Germline assignment: CDR1 SGHNT and CDR2 YENEEA. The CDR3 is made up of 14 amino acids. Sequencing was done on a sample of PBMCs. The sequence came from a woman under 30 in good health and CMV-seronegative. The chain recombines TRBV11-3 with TRBJ1-1; unclear D gene. CDR3 sequence reads: CASSLVFHCGEAFF. The CDR3 nucleotides read TGTGCCAGCAGCTTAGTGTTCCACTGCGGGGAAGCTTTCTTT.